A single sample gave rise to the 19 T cell receptor beta chains below, sequenced in a study of T cell clonotyping in hematopoietic cell transplantation. Sequencing used immunoSEQ multiplex PCR; TCRdb keeps in-frame clones, though not all of them. In the table there are some 30,000 clones, 60% to 80% of which are singletons. This sample's time point: recipient sample about 28 days before transplant, after cytoreduction. The sequenced sample was peripheral blood mononuclear cells, obtained before stem cell transplant. The source of these receptors is a man aged 50-59 years with myelodysplastic syndrome. Some clones in this sample may be carry-over from other donors' samples.

The rearrangement links TRBV30 to TRBJ1-3; D gene ambiguous. CDR1 and CDR2 from the germline V gene are GTSNPN and SVGIG (reference sequence). The CDR3 is made up of 14 amino acids. Trimming left V 0 bases short and J 0 bases short, with 6 bases between. CDR3 in DNA: TGTGCCTGGAGTGTGGCGATCTCTGGAAACACCATATATTTT. It translates to CAWSVAISGNTIYF. Full variable domain (missing parts from reference TRBV30 and TRBJ1-3): SQTIHQWPATLVQPVGSPLSLECTVEGTSNPNLYWYRQAAGRGLQLLFYSVGIGQISSEVPQNLSASRPQDRQFILSSKKLLLSDSGFYLCAWSVAISGNTIYFGEGSWLTVV.

The J gene is TRBJ2-7, the V gene TRBV27; TRBD1 is a possible D gene (6 bases). Germline V CDR1 and CDR2: MNHEY, SMNVEV (reference sequence). V was trimmed by 6 bases and J by 9 bases, leaving 27 bases between them. The CDR3 is made up of 16 amino acids. CDR3 region: CASSDPNTGQFSRQYF. DNA for the CDR3: TGTGCCAGCAGCGACCCTAATACGGGACAATTCTCCCGGCAGTACTTC.

The chain is built from TRBV10-3 and TRBJ2-1; D is ambiguous. The CDR3 is 12 amino acids. The V gene lost 3 bases and the J gene lost 0 bases, with 0 bases spanning the gap. Germline loops: CDR1 ENHRY, CDR2 SYGVKD. The CDR3 nucleotides read TGTGCCATCAGTGACTCCTACAATGAGCAGTTCTTC. It translates to CAISDSYNEQFF.

V usage is TRBV29-1 and J usage is TRBJ2-7; D is ambiguous. The CDR3 is made up of 10 amino acids. Between the trimmed V and J ends, which lost 5 bases and 5 bases, there was a span of 7 bases. CDR1 is SQVTM, CDR2 ANQGSEA, per germline. The CDR3 coding sequence is TGCAGCGTTAAATCGGACGAGCAGTACTTC. Its translation is CSVKSDEQYF.

The sample holds a few counts of this clone. V gene TRBV19 combines with J gene TRBJ2-7; TRBD2 aligns across 14 bases. In germline, CDR1 is LNHDA, CDR2 SQIVND (reference sequence). This CDR3 region has 17 residues. The J segment lost 2 bases and the V segment lost 3 bases, leaving 6 bases of the junction unmatched. CDR3 coding DNA: TGTGCCAGTAGTATGGGACTAGCGGGAGTTGCGGCCTACGAGCAGTACTTC. Amino acid sequence: CASSMGLAGVAAYEQYF.

The chain uses TRBV29-1 and TRBJ2-5; no clear D. CDR1 and CDR2 (germline): SQVTM, ANQGSEA. CDR3 size: 13 residues. Deletions cut 4 bases from V and 2 bases from J, with 11 bases between. CDR3 nucleotides: TGCAGCGTTGTCCAGTTTGATCAAGAGACCCAGTACTTC. The encoded protein is CSVVQFDQETQYF.

This clone was seen only a few times. The gene calls are TRBV6-5 and TRBJ1-4; weak D call: TRBD1 (5 bases). Deletions cut 5 bases from V and 8 bases from J, with 18 bases between. The germline gives CDR1 MNHEY, CDR2 SVGAGI. The length of the CDR3 is 15 residues. In nucleotides, the CDR3 is TGTGCCAGCAGTCCCGGAGAGGGGTTTGGGGAAAAACTGTTTTTT. Translation gives CASSPGEGFGEKLFF.

The V call is TRBV4-1, the J call TRBJ1-5, with 7 bases matching TRBD1. Trimming at V came to 1 base and at J to 2 bases, leaving 8 bases not matched to a gene. Germline lookup yields CDR1 MGHRA and CDR2 YSYEKL. The CDR3 runs to 17 residues. In nucleotides, the CDR3 is TGCGCCAGCAGCCAAGTAAGGGGGCGTACTGGCAATCAGCCCCAGCATTTT. Translating it yields CASSQVRGRTGNQPQHF.

This clone was observed a few times. This chain joins TRBV7-9 and TRBJ1-6; D not resolved. Germline CDR1 is SEHNR and CDR2 is FQNEAQ (reference sequence). CDR3 length equals 12 residues. V was clipped by 4 bases and J by 14 bases, with 12 bases between them. CDR3 nucleotides: TGTGCCAGCAGCTATACGTCCCGGGCCCTCCACTTT. As protein: CASSYTSRALHF.

The V gene is TRBV25-1, the J gene TRBJ1-4, with 7 positions matching TRBD1. The CDR3 loop spans 13 amino acids. V was pared by 6 bases and J by 8 bases, with 6 bases of the junction left unmatched. CDR1 MGHDK and CDR2 SYGVNS come from the germline V gene. CDR3 nucleotides: TGTGCCAGCAGGGCAGGGGGGGGAGAAAAACTGTTTTTT. It encodes CASRAGGGEKLFF.

The chain combines TRBV29-1 with TRBJ1-5, with D possibly TRBD1 on 5 matching bases. CDR3 length equals 14 residues. Deletions cut 4 bases from V and 3 bases from J, with 13 bases between. Germline V gene sequence: CDR1 SQVTM, CDR2 ANQGSEA. The CDR3 here is CSVGMAGTNQPQHF. For the CDR3, the DNA is TGCAGCGTTGGCATGGCAGGGACCAATCAGCCCCAGCATTTT.

This chain uses TRBV5-1 with TRBJ1-2, with 10 bases identical to TRBD1. This CDR3 region has 15 residues. V dropped 3 bases and J dropped 4; count of bases not matched to a gene: 6. Germline CDR1 SGHRS, CDR2 YFSETQ. The CDR3 loop is CASSSGTGDLYGYTF. The CDR3 region has the DNA TGCGCCAGCAGCTCCGGGACAGGGGATCTCTATGGCTACACCTTC. The full variable domain, in which reference TRBV5-1 and TRBJ1-2 provide the parts outside the CDR3, is KAGVTQTPRYLIKTRGQQVTLSCSPISGHRSVSWYQQTPGQGLQFLFEYFSETQRNKGNFPGRFSGRQFSNSRSEMNVSTLELGDSALYLCASSSGTGDLYGYTFGSGTRLTVV.

The J gene is TRBJ1-6, the V gene TRBV6-6; D ambiguous. The CDR3 loop spans 16 amino acids. Looked up from germline, CDR1 is MNHNY and CDR2 is SVGAGI (reference sequence). The V gene lost 7 bases and the J gene lost 3 bases, with 16 bases spanning the gap. DNA of the CDR3: TGTGCCAGCACCCGTGAACAGAGTTACTATAATTCACCCCTCCACTTT. This gives the protein CASTREQSYYNSPLHF.

The rearrangement uses TRBV5-1 and TRBJ2-1; weak D call: TRBD2 (6 bases). There are 12 residues in the CDR3. Germline-derived CDR1 and CDR2 are SGHRS and YFSETQ. The germline V and J ends were trimmed by 4 bases and 8 bases, with 10 bases remaining between them. The CDR3 loop is CASSPAGHEQFF. For the CDR3, the DNA is TGCGCCAGCAGCCCGGCGGGACATGAGCAGTTCTTC.

This chain joins TRBV28 and TRBJ1-5; D ambiguous. Germline CDR1 and CDR2: MDHEN and SYDVKM. The CDR3 extends over 15 amino acids. Trimming cost V 4 bases and J 0 bases, with 10 bases left between them. DNA of the CDR3: TGTGCCAGCAGTTGGGAACAGCTTAGCAATCAGCCCCAGCATTTT. Its protein is CASSWEQLSNQPQHF.

There are a few counts of this clone. CDR3 sequence (DNA): TGTGCCAGCAGTTTAACTCGCACAGATACGCAGTATTTT. Translation gives CASSLTRTDTQYF. The chain is built from TRBV28 and TRBJ2-3; D unresolved. This CDR3 is 13 amino acids long. The germline V and J ends were trimmed by 2 bases and 1 base, with 4 bases remaining between them. CDR1 and CDR2 from the germline V gene are MDHEN and SYDVKM.

Here the CDR3 reads CASSLAPGDGYTF. In DNA, the CDR3 is TGTGCCAGCAGCTTAGCTCCGGGGGATGGCTACACCTTC. The chain combines TRBV7-2 with TRBJ1-2, with D tentatively TRBD1 (5 bases). The CDR3 loop spans 13 amino acids. Trimming shortened V by 0 bases and J by 6 bases, and 8 bases separated the two germline ends. CDR1 SGHTA and CDR2 FQGNSA come from the germline V gene.

The V gene is TRBV6-5, the J gene TRBJ1-1, with a weak D call TRBD1 (6 bases). The V end was cut by 6 bases, the J end by 4 bases, with 15 bases between. CDR1 and CDR2 from the germline V gene are MNHEY and SVGAGI. The CDR3 contains 14 residues. CDR3 DNA sequence: TGTGCCAGCAGGCTCCGGGACATGAGCACTGAAGCTTTCTTT. This translates into CASRLRDMSTEAFF.

The chain carries TRBV30 and TRBJ2-7; unclear D gene. The CDR3 spans 14 residues. From germline, CDR1 is GTSNPN and CDR2 SVGIG (reference sequence). The ends were cut back, 4 bases at V and 0 bases at J, with 13 bases in the middle. The CDR3 is CAWTYGPPSYEQYF. The CDR3 DNA reads TGTGCCTGGACCTATGGACCGCCCTCCTACGAGCAGTACTTC.